These 26 T cell receptor beta chains originate from one sample sequenced in a study of yellow fever vaccine responses in identical twins. TCRdb passed the RT-PCR reads through MiXCR, listing each CDR3 protein once. The data show about 21,000 distinct CDR3 sequences, over 75% seen once. Here the sequenced sample was T cells from blood (PBMCs), unsorted or a sorted subset (not recorded which), taken before or after yellow fever vaccination (not recorded which). These receptors came from a woman between 18 and 29 years old who received the yellow fever vaccine.

V and J are TRBV11-2 and TRBJ2-1; D is unclear. Between the trimmed V and J ends, which lost 2 bases and 6 bases, there was a span of 8 bases. CDR1 and CDR2 (germline): SGHAT, FQNNGV. The CDR3 spans 13 residues. The CDR3 loop reads CASSLYAPNEQFF. The CDR3 nucleotides are TGTGCCAGCAGCTTATATGCACCCAATGAGCAGTTCTTC.

The chain recombines TRBV28 with TRBJ2-5; D possibly corresponds to TRBD2 (7 bases). This CDR3 has 13 amino acids. V lost 6 bases, J lost 0 bases, and 8 bases lay in between. Per the germline V gene, CDR1 is MDHEN and CDR2 is SYDVKM. This CDR3 reads CASRGGHQETQYF. Written as DNA, the CDR3 is TGTGCCAGCAGGGGGGGGCACCAAGAGACCCAGTACTTC.

This chain connects TRBV4-2 to TRBJ2-7, with 10 bases lining up with TRBD2. Trimming cost V 1 base and J 7 bases; bases outside gene matches: 13. The CDR3 extends over 17 amino acids. Germline CDR1 LGHNA, CDR2 YNFKEQ. The CDR3 here is CASSQVVGLAGDSEQYF. Written as DNA, the CDR3 is TGTGCCAGCAGCCAAGTAGTAGGGCTAGCGGGAGATTCTGAGCAGTACTTC.

The chain couples TRBV25-1 to TRBJ1-1, with D possibly TRBD1 on 6 matching bases. V was clipped by 1 base and J by 0 bases, with 9 bases between them. This CDR3 is built from 15 residues. Germline V gives CDR1 MGHDK, CDR2 SYGVNS. This chain's CDR3 is CASSESDRLNTEAFF. CDR3 in DNA: TGTGCCAGCAGTGAATCAGACAGGTTGAACACTGAAGCTTTCTTT. Filled out from reference TRBV25-1 and TRBJ1-1, the complete variable domain reads EADIYQTPRYLVIGTGKKITLECSQTMGHDKMYWYQQDPGMELHLIHYSYGVNSTEKGDLSSESTVSRIRTEHFPLTLESARPSHTSQYLCASSESDRLNTEAFFGQGTRLTVV.

The table lists this clonotype with a few counts. The chain has TRBV11-3 and TRBJ2-7; no clear D gene. Trimming took off 1 base at V and 3 bases at J, with 10 bases between the two ends. Looked up from germline, CDR1 is SGHNT and CDR2 is YENEEA. The CDR3 sequence is 14 residues long. CDR3 protein: CASSLVSSDYEQYF. The CDR3 coding sequence is TGTGCCAGCAGCTTAGTTTCCAGCGACTACGAGCAGTACTTC.

This chain uses TRBV5-1 with TRBJ2-3; D perhaps matches TRBD2 (5 bases). There are 16 residues in the CDR3. Trimming removed 4 bases at V and 0 bases at J, with 15 bases between. Germline CDR1 reads SGHRS; CDR2 reads YFSETQ. CDR3 in DNA: TGCGCCAGCAGCCTTGGGTACGGGGAGAGCACAGATACGCAGTATTTT. Residues: CASSLGYGESTDTQYF.

CDR3 DNA: TGTGCCAGCAGCTTAGGGGGGACCGGGGAGCTGTTTTTT. Translating it yields CASSLGGTGELFF. This chain connects TRBV7-7 to TRBJ2-2; D is tentatively TRBD1 or TRBD2 (5 bases each). The length of the CDR3 is 13 residues. The V gene's germline CDR1 is SSHAT and CDR2 FNYEAQ (reference sequence). V was trimmed by 1 base and J by 5 bases, leaving 5 bases between them.

This clonotype was seen once. CDR3 sequence: CASSPRGNSNQPQHF. The CDR3, as DNA: TGTGCCAGCAGCCCACGTGGCAATAGCAATCAGCCCCAGCATTTT. The rearrangement joins TRBV3-1 to TRBJ1-5; D not certain. The CDR3 runs 15 residues. CDR1 LGHDT and CDR2 YNNKEL come from the germline V gene (reference sequence). Trimming left V 4 bases short and J 0 bases short, with 10 bases between. The whole variable domain, filled in from reference TRBV3-1 and TRBJ1-5, reads DTAVSQTPKYLVTQMGNDKSIKCEQNLGHDTMYWYKQDSKKFLKIMFSYNNKELIINETVPNRFSPKSPDKAHLNLHINSLELGDSAVYFCASSPRGNSNQPQHFGDGTRLSIL.

In nucleotides, the CDR3 is TGCGCCAGCAGCTTGGAGACAGGGTATAACTATGGCTACACCTTC. It encodes CASSLETGYNYGYTF. The chain combines TRBV5-1 with TRBJ1-2; 7 nucleotides match TRBD1. This CDR3 contains 15 residues. The J segment lost 1 base and the V segment lost 0 bases, leaving 3 bases of the junction unmatched. The germline V gene encodes CDR1 SGHRS and CDR2 YFSETQ.

The genes are TRBV29-1 and TRBJ2-7, with 7 positions matching TRBD1. CDR3 length equals 15 residues. V shed 6 bases and J 2 bases; nucleotides not matched to a gene: 13. The germline V gene has CDR1 SQVTM and CDR2 ANQGSEA. The DNA for the CDR3 is TGCAGCGTAGAGAGGGCCGGGACAGCAACCTACGAGCAGTACTTC. Protein sequence: CSVERAGTATYEQYF.

The chain has TRBV28 and TRBJ2-7; D unresolved. CDR3 size: 15 residues. V lost 6 bases and J 4 bases, leaving 19 bases between the germline ends. CDR1 and CDR2 from the germline V gene are MDHEN and SYDVKM. DNA of the CDR3: TGTGCCAGCAGCCCTTCCCCAATACACAAATACGAGCAGTACTTC. Amino acids: CASSPSPIHKYEQYF. Combining the CDR3 with reference TRBV28 and TRBJ2-7 gives the whole variable domain DVKVTQSSRYLVKRTGEKVFLECVQDMDHENMFWYRQDPGLGLRLIYFSYDVKMKEKGDIPEGYSVSREKKERFSLILESASTNQTSMYLCASSPSPIHKYEQYFGPGTRLTVT.

This rearrangement joins TRBV12-3 or TRBV12-4 to TRBJ2-7; TRBD1 is a possible D gene (6 bases). CDR3 size: 14 residues. V was shortened by 1 base and J by 4 bases, with 11 bases between the two germline ends. The CDR3, as DNA: TGTGCCAGCAGTTTAGGGACAGATCAGTACGAGCAGTACTTC. This encodes CASSLGTDQYEQYF.

This clonotype was found once. The chain's CDR3 is CASSQGAGDYGYTF. As DNA, the CDR3 is TGCGCCAGCAGCCAAGGTGCAGGAGACTATGGCTACACCTTC. The J gene is TRBJ1-2, the V gene TRBV4-1; unclear D gene. V lost 1 base and J lost 3, with 9 bases in between. The CDR3 loop spans 14 amino acids. Germline values: CDR1 MGHRA, CDR2 YSYEKL.

This clonotype was seen a few times. The CDR3 DNA reads as TGCAGCGTTGAAGGAGGGGCAGGGCCGAACACCGGGGAGCTGTTTTTT. Amino acid sequence: CSVEGGAGPNTGELFF. J is TRBJ2-2 and V is TRBV29-1; D assignment may be TRBD1 or TRBD2 (5 bases each). V was clipped by 1 base and J by 0 bases, with 12 bases between them. Germline V lookup: CDR1 SQVTM, CDR2 ANQGSEA. The CDR3 loop spans 16 amino acids.

The chain combines TRBV5-5 with TRBJ1-3; TRBD1 might be the D (5 bases). Germline lookup yields CDR1 SGHKS and CDR2 YYEKEE (reference sequence). The CDR3 runs to 15 residues. Trimming removed 0 bases from V and 7 bases from J, with 14 bases in between. CDR3 nucleotide sequence: TGTGCCAGCAGCTTGGCGGGACTTGCGGGGAACACCATATATTTT. It codes for CASSLAGLAGNTIYF.

J is TRBJ2-1 and V is TRBV19, with D unresolved. CDR1 and CDR2 from the germline V gene are LNHDA and SQIVND (reference sequence). The CDR3 length is 13 residues. V lost 5 bases and J lost 4, with 9 bases in between. Here the CDR3 DNA reads TGTGCCAGTAGTTTCGACCCTTACAATGAGCAGTTCTTC. This translates into CASSFDPYNEQFF.

This clonotype was seen a handful of times. The chain combines TRBV29-1 with TRBJ1-1, with 9 bases aligning to TRBD1. Germline-derived CDR1 and CDR2 are SQVTM and ANQGSEA. With 8 bases clipped from V and 4 bases from J, the junction kept 8 bases outside the gene matches. This CDR3 has 13 residues. The CDR3 DNA reads TGCAGCTTCCGGACAGGGGCGAGCACTGAAGCTTTCTTT. Translation gives CSFRTGASTEAFF. Full variable domain (remainder filled in from reference TRBV29-1 and TRBJ1-1): SAVISQKPSRDICQRGTSLTIQCQVDSQVTMMFWYRQQPGQSLTLIATANQGSEATYESGFVIDKFPISRPNLTFSTLTVSNMSPEDSSIYLCSFRTGASTEAFFGQGTRLTVV.

The rearrangement uses TRBV11-1 and TRBJ2-7; D is perhaps TRBD1 (5 bases). CDR3 size: 18 residues. V was cut by 4 bases and J by 0 bases, with 22 bases left in between. Germline loops: CDR1 SGHAT, CDR2 FQDESV (reference sequence). The CDR3 bases are TGTGCCAGCAGCTCCGGCCGGTACACAGGACAACTCTCCTACGAGCAGTACTTC. Translating it yields CASSSGRYTGQLSYEQYF.

J is TRBJ1-6 and V is TRBV5-1; 8 nucleotides match TRBD1. The germline gives CDR1 SGHRS, CDR2 YFSETQ. V trimming: 4 bases; J trimming: 7 bases; junction bases outside the gene matches: 7. The CDR3 has 15 residues. DNA for the CDR3: TGCGCCAGCAGCGGCGGACAGGGTTCGAATTCACCCCTCCACTTT. This sequence encodes CASSGGQGSNSPLHF.

The chain has TRBV27 and TRBJ2-7, with 7 bases aligning to TRBD2. Trimming cost V 6 bases and J 3 bases; bases outside gene matches: 11. This CDR3 is built from 15 residues. Looked up from germline, CDR1 is MNHEY and CDR2 is SMNVEV (reference sequence). The CDR3 nucleotides are TGTGCCAGCAGCTCGGCCGGGACTAAGATCTACGAGCAGTACTTC. It specifies CASSSAGTKIYEQYF.

This clonotype turned up a few times. V usage is TRBV11-1 and J usage is TRBJ1-1; D may be TRBD1 (6 bases). From germline, CDR1 is SGHAT and CDR2 FQDESV (reference sequence). Trimming cost V 3 bases and J 6 bases, with 11 bases left between them. This CDR3 has 13 amino acids. CDR3 residues: CASSLGGAPEAFF. The CDR3 bases are TGTGCCAGCAGCTTGGGGGGGGCCCCTGAAGCTTTCTTT.

This chain joins TRBV18 and TRBJ1-1; D is uncertain. The germline V gene encodes CDR1 KGHSH and CDR2 LQKENI. CDR3 length equals 13 residues. The ends were cut back, 3 bases at V and 8 bases at J, with 13 bases in the middle. The chain's CDR3 is CASSPGASSEAFF. The CDR3 DNA follows: TGTGCCAGCTCACCGGGCGCGTCTTCGGAAGCTTTCTTT.

The table lists this clonotype with a few counts. This rearrangement joins TRBV4-1 to TRBJ1-5; 7 nucleotides match TRBD1. J was trimmed by 3 bases and V by 4 bases; bases with no gene match: 9. From germline, CDR1 is MGHRA and CDR2 YSYEKL. The CDR3 is 16 amino acids. CDR3 sequence: CASSLRTGRNNQPQHF. DNA for the CDR3: TGCGCCAGCAGCCTACGGACAGGTCGAAACAATCAGCCCCAGCATTTT.

This chain joins TRBV2 and TRBJ2-1; tentatively, D is TRBD1 (6 bases). Germline V lookup: CDR1 SNHLY, CDR2 FYNNEI. Trimming cost V 6 bases and J 6 bases, with 18 bases left between them. CDR3 length: 15 residues. The CDR3 DNA sequence: TGTGCCAGCAGCGAAACAGGGACGGTTATCAATGAGCAGTTCTTC. Its translation is CASSETGTVINEQFF.

This clonotype has just one count. The rearrangement links TRBV3-1 to TRBJ1-1; D perhaps matches TRBD1 (5 bases). Deletions cut 2 bases from V and 5 bases from J, with 12 bases between. This CDR3 has 14 amino acids. Looked up from germline, CDR1 is LGHDT and CDR2 is YNNKEL (reference sequence). CDR3 protein: CASSQSGGRTEAFF. CDR3 DNA: TGTGCCAGCAGCCAATCGGGGGGACGAACTGAAGCTTTCTTT.

J is TRBJ2-1 and V is TRBV5-4; a weak D match, TRBD1 (5 bases). From germline, CDR1 is SGHNT and CDR2 YYREEE (reference sequence). The length of the CDR3 is 15 residues. V lost 0 bases to trimming and J lost 1 base, with 8 bases between them. This CDR3 is CASSLEGPSYNEQFF. CDR3 DNA sequence: TGTGCCAGCAGCTTGGAGGGGCCATCCTACAATGAGCAGTTCTTC.